This T cell receptor (beta chain) stems from a study of Graves' ophthalmopathy and Graves' hyperthyroidism. Looking at the study overall: The authors collected peripheral blood at initial diagnosis, before any treatment.

Study outcomes and limitations: Among thyroid clonotypes expanded above 0.001 frequency, most also appeared in blood.

Points on this clonotype: What it recognizes is unknown.

V lost 2 bases, J lost 6 bases, and 17 bases lay in between. Germline V gives CDR1 MNHEY, CDR2 SVGAGI. The CDR3 is 15 residues long. Researchers classed hyperthyroidism as stable given no ophthalmopathy within 18 months of follow-up. Patients were diagnosed from clinical symptoms, serum thyroxine, TRAb, thyroid ultrasound and orbital computed tomography. The TCR beta CDR3 regions underwent amplification from RNA transcripts. First-round RT-PCR relied on HTBI primers, and a second-round multiplex PCR came next. A single record per CDR3 protein comes from TCRdb applying MiXCR to the multiplex PCR reads. Of under 800,000 distinct CDR3 sequences in the sample, over 20% were seen once.

This TCR was recovered from a woman between 18 and 29 years old with stable Graves' hyperthyroidism. Some clones in this sample may be carry-over from other donors' samples. This chain uses TRBV6-5 with TRBJ2-7; maybe TRBD1 (6 bases). Sequencing was performed on peripheral blood. In nucleotides, the CDR3 is TGTGCCAGCAGTTACGACAGGAGGCCCTCGTCCGAGCAGTACTTC. Protein product: CASSYDRRPSSEQYF.